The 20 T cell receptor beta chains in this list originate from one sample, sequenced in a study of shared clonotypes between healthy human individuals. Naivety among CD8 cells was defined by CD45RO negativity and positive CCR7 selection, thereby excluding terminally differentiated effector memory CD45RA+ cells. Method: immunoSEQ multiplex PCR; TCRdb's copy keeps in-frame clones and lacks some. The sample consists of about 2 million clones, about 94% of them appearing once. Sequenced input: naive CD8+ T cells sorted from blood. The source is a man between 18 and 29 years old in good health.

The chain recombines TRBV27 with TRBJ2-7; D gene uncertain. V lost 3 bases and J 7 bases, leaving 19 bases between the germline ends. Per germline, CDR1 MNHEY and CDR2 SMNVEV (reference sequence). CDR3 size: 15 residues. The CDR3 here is CASSFSRDLYVEQYF. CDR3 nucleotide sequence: TGTGCCAGCAGTTTTTCCCGCGACCTCTACGTGGAGCAGTACTTC.

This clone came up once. The CDR3 sequence is CASSEWGVGYEQYF. For the CDR3, the DNA is TGTGCCAGCAGTGAATGGGGGGTCGGCTACGAGCAGTACTTC. The chain recombines TRBV2 with TRBJ2-7; D perhaps matches TRBD2 (6 bases). CDR1 and CDR2 from the germline V gene are SNHLY and FYNNEI. The ends were cut back, 2 bases at V and 3 bases at J, with 11 bases in the middle. This CDR3 has 14 residues. The full variable domain, its missing parts supplied by reference TRBV2 and TRBJ2-7, is EPEVTQTPSHQVTQMGQEVILRCVPISNHLYFYWYRQILGQKVEFLVSFYNNEISEKSEIFDDQFSVERPDGSNFTLKIRSTKLEDSAMYFCASSEWGVGYEQYFGPGTRLTVT.

In DNA form, the CDR3 reads TGTGCCATCAGTGAGTCCCGGGACAGGGGTGCCGGGGAGCTGTTTTTT. This codes for CAISESRDRGAGELFF. The chain joins TRBV10-3 to TRBJ2-2; 10 nucleotides match TRBD1. CDR1 is ENHRY, CDR2 SYGVKD, per germline. V shed 0 bases, J shed 6 bases, and the junction held 4 bases outside the gene matches. The CDR3 has 16 residues.

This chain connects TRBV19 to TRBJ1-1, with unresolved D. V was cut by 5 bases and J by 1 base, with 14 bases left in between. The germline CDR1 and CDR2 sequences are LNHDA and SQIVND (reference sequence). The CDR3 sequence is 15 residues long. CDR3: CASSAYRYSNTEAFF. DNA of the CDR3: TGTGCCAGTAGTGCCTACAGATACTCGAACACTGAAGCTTTCTTT.

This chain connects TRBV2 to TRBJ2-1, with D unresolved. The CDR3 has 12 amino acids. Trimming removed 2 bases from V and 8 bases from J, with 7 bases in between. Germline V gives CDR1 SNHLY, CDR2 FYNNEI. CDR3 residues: CASSELKDEQFF. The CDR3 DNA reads TGTGCCAGCAGTGAACTGAAAGATGAGCAGTTCTTC. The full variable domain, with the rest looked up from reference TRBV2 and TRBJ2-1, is EPEVTQTPSHQVTQMGQEVILRCVPISNHLYFYWYRQILGQKVEFLVSFYNNEISEKSEIFDDQFSVERPDGSNFTLKIRSTKLEDSAMYFCASSELKDEQFFGPGTRLTVL.

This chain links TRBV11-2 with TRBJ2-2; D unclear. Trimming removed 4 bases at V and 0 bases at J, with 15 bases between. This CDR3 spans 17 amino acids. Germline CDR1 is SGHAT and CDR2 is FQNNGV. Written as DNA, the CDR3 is TGTGCCAGCAGCTCCACCGCCACGGTGACGAACACCGGGGAGCTGTTTTTT. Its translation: CASSSTATVTNTGELFF.

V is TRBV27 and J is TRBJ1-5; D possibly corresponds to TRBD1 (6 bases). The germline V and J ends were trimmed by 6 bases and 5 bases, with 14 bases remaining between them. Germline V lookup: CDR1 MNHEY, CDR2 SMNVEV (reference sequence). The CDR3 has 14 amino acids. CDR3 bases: TGTGCCAGCAGAGAGACCACAGGGCATCAGCCCCAGCATTTT. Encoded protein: CASRETTGHQPQHF.

The CDR3 loop reads CASSGDRGQETQYF. The CDR3 nucleotides read TGTGCCAGCAGTGGGGACAGGGGCCAAGAGACCCAGTACTTC. The J gene is TRBJ2-5, the V gene TRBV2; 10 bases align to TRBD1. CDR3 length: 14 amino acids. CDR1 and CDR2 (germline): SNHLY, FYNNEI. V lost 4 bases, J lost 1 base, and 0 bases stayed unmatched.

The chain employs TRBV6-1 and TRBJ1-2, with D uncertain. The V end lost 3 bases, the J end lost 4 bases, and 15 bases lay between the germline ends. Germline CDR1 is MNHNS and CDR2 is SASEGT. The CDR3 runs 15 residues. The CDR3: CASSDIGSGGYGYTF. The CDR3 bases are TGTGCCAGCAGTGATATCGGGAGCGGAGGCTATGGCTACACCTTC.

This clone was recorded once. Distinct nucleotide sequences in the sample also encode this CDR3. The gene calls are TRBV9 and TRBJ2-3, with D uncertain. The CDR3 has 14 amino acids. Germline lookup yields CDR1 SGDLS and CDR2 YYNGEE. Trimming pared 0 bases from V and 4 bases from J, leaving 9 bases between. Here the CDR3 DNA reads TGTGCCAGCAGCGTAGTAAGTGGGGCAGATACGCAGTATTTT. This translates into CASSVVSGADTQYF.

The CDR3: CASSGTGGPLHF. CDR3 DNA sequence: TGTGCCAGCTCCGGGACAGGGGGACCCCTCCACTTT. The chain has TRBV25-1 and TRBJ1-6; 11 nucleotides line up with TRBD1. V was pared by 8 bases and J by 12 bases, with 3 bases of the junction left unmatched. CDR3 size: 12 residues. CDR1 and CDR2 from the germline V gene are MGHDK and SYGVNS.

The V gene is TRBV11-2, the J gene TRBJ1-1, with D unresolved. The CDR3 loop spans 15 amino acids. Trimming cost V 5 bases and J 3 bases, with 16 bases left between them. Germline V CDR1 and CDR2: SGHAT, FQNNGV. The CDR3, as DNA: TGTGCCAGCAGCATCAACGTGGACGGGTACACTGAAGCTTTCTTT. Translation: CASSINVDGYTEAFF.

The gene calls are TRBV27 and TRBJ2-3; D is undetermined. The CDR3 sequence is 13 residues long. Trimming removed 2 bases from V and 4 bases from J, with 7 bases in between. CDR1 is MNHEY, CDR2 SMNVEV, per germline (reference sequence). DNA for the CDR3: TGTGCCAGCAGTTTAAGCTTCCCAGATACGCAGTATTTT. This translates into CASSLSFPDTQYF.

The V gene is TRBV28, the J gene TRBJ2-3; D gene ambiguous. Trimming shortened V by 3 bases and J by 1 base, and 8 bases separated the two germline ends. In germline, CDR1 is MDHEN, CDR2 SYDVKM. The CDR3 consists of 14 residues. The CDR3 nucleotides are TGTGCCAGCAGTTTTACCAGTCGCACAGATACGCAGTATTTT. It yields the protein CASSFTSRTDTQYF.

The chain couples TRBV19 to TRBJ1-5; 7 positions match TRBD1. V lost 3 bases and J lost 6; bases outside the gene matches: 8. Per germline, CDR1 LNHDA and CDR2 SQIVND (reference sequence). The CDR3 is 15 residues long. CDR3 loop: CASSIDREGAQPQHF. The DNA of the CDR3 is TGTGCCAGTAGTATCGACAGGGAGGGAGCTCAGCCCCAGCATTTT.

The CDR3 DNA follows: TGTGCCAGCAGCGCCCGGGACAGACCCACAGATACGCAGTATTTT. Translation: CASSARDRPTDTQYF. The chain joins TRBV9 to TRBJ2-3, with 7 nucleotides matching TRBD1. V lost 3 bases, J lost 2 bases, and 6 bases stayed unmatched. Germline CDR1 reads SGDLS; CDR2 reads YYNGEE. CDR3 length equals 15 residues.

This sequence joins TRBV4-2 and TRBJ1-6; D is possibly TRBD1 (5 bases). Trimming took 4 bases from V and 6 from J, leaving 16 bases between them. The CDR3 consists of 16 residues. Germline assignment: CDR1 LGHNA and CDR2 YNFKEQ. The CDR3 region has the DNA TGTGCCAGCAGCCCACCCCGGGACTACCTTAATTCACCCCTCCACTTT. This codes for CASSPPRDYLNSPLHF.

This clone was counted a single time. CDR3 sequence (DNA): TGTGCCAGCACCCGGGAGGGCCCGACAGATACGCAGTATTTT. This encodes CASTREGPTDTQYF. V is TRBV2 and J is TRBJ2-3; 8 nucleotides agree with TRBD2. Trimming cost V 7 bases and J 3 bases; bases outside gene matches: 6. This CDR3 has 14 residues. CDR1 and CDR2 (germline): SNHLY, FYNNEI.

CDR3: CASSLYRGEEQYF. The CDR3 DNA reads TGTGCCAGCAGTTTATACAGGGGTGAAGAGCAGTACTTC. This chain uses TRBV28 with TRBJ2-7; 7 bases map to TRBD1. Germline CDR1 MDHEN, CDR2 SYDVKM. The CDR3 contains 13 residues. With V trimmed by 1 base and J by 7 bases, 4 bases remained unmatched.

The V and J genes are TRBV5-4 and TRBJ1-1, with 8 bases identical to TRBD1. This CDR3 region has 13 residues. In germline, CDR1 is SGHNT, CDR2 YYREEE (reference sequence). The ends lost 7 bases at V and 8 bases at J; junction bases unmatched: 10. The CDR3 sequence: CASSGGDRLEAFF. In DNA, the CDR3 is TGTGCCAGCTCCGGAGGGGACAGGTTAGAAGCTTTCTTT.